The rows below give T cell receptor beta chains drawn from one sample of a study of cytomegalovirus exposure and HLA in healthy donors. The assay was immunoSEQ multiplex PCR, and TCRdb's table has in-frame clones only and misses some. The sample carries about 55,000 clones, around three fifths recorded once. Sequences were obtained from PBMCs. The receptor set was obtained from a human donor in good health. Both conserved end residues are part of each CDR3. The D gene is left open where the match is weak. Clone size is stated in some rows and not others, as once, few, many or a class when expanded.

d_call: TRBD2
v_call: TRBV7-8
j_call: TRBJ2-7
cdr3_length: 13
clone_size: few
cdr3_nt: TGTGCCAGCAGCTTACGGGGGGAGGACGAGCAGTACTTC
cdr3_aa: CASSLRGEDEQYF

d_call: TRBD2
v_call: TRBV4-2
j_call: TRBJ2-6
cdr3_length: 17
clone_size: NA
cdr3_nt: TGTGCCAGCAGCTCACTAGCGGCTCACTCTGGGGCCAACGTCCTGACTTTC
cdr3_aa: CASSSLAAHSGANVLTF

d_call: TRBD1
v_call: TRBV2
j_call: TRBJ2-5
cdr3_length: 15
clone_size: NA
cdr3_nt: TGTGCCAGCATCAGAGGACAGGGGCGACAAGAGACCCAGTACTTC
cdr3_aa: CASIRGQGRQETQYF

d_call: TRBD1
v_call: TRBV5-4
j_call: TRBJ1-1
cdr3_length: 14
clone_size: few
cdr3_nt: TGTGCCAGCAGCGGGGACAGGTCGAACACTGAAGCTTTCTTT
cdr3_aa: CASSGDRSNTEAFF

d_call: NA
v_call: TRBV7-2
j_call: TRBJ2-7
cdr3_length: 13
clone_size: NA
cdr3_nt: TGTGCCAGCAGCCCGAGCGTAGCCTACGAGCAGTACTTC
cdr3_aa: CASSPSVAYEQYF

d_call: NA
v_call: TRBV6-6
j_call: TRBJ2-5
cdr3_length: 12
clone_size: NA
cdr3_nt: TGTGCCAGCAGGGGGGGAATCGGGGAGCAGTACTTC
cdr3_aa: CASRGGIGEQYF

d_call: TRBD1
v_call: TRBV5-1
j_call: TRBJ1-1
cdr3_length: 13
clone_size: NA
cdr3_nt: TGCGCCAGCAGCTTTCAGGGGGCGTCTGAAGCTTTCTTT
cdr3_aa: CASSFQGASEAFF

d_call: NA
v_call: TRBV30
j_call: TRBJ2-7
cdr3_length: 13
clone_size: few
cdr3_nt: TGTGCCCTGGAGGGAGACACGAATTACGAGCAGTACTTC
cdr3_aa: CALEGDTNYEQYF

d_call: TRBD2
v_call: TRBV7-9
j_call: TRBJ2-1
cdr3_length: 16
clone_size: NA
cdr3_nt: TGTGCCAGCAGCTCCCAAACTAGCGGGCCCCGGCTTGAGCAGTTCTTC
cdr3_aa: CASSSQTSGPRLEQFF

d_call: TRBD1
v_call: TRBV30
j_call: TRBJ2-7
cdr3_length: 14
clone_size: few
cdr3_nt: TGTGCCTGGAGTGTAGGGACAGGGAGGTACGAGCAGTACTTC
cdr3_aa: CAWSVGTGRYEQYF

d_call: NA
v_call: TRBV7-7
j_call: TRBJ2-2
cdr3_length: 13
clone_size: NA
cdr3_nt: TGTGCTAGCAGCTTCAGCAGGGCCGGGGAGCTGTTTTTT
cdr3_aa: CASSFSRAGELFF

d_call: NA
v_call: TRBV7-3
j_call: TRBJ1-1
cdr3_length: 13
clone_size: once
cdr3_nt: TGTGCCAGCAGCTTAAAGGGGTACGGTGAAGCTTTCTTT
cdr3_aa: CASSLKGYGEAFF

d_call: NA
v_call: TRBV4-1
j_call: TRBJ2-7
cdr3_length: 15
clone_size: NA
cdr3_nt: TGCGCCAGCAGCCCATGGGTTAATAGCGGCCACGAGCAGTACTTC
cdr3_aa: CASSPWVNSGHEQYF

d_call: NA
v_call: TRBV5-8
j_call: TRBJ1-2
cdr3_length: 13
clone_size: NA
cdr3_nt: TGTGCCAGCAGAACCAGGGGTTCCTATGGCTACACCTTC
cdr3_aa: CASRTRGSYGYTF

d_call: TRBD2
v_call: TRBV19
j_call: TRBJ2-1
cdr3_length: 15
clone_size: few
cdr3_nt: TGTGCCAGTAGTCTTGGGACTAGTCAGTACAATGAGCAGTTCTTC
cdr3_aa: CASSLGTSQYNEQFF

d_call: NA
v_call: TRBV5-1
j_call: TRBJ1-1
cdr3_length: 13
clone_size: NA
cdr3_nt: TGCGCCAGCAGCATTGACAAGAACACTGAAGCTTTCTTT
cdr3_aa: CASSIDKNTEAFF

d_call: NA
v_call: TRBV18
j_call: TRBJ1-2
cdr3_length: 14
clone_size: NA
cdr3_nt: TGTGCCAGCTCACCGGGAGGATTGAACTATGGCTACACCTTC
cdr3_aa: CASSPGGLNYGYTF

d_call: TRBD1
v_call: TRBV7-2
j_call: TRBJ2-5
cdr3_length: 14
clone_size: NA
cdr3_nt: TGTGCCAGCAGTTTACAAACAGGGGGGGAGACCCAGTACTTC
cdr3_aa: CASSLQTGGETQYF

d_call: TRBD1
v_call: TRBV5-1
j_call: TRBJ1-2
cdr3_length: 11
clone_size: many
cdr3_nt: TGCGCCAGCTCGACAGGGTATGGCTACACCTTC
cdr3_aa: CASSTGYGYTF

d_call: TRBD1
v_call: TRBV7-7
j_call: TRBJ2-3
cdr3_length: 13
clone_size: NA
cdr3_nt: TGTGCTAGCAGCCCAGACAGGGAAGATACGCAGTATTTT
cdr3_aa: CASSPDREDTQYF

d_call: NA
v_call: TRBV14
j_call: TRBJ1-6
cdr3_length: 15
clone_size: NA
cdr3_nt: TGTGCCAGCAGCCAACCCAGCTCCTATAATTCACCCCTCCACTTT
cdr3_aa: CASSQPSSYNSPLHF

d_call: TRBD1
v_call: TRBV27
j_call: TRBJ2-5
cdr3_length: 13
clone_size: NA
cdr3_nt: TGTGCCAGCAGTTCGGGACAGAAGGAGACCCAGTACTTC
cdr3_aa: CASSSGQKETQYF

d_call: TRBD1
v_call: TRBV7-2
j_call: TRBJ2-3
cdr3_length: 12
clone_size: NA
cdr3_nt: TGTGCCAGCAGCCCAGGGGGAGATACGCAGTATTTT
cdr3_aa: CASSPGGDTQYF

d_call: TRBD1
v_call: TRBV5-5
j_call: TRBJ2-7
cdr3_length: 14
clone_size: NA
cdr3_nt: TGTGCCAGCAGCATTCCACAGGGGGCGGACGAGCAGTACTTC
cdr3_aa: CASSIPQGADEQYF

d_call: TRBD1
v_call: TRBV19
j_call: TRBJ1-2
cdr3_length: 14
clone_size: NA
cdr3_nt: TGTGCCAGTAGTACAGACAGGGTGTACTATGGCTACACCTTC
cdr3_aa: CASSTDRVYYGYTF

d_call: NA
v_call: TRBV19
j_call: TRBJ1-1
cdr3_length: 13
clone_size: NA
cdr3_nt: TGTGCCAGTAGCACACAGGGGAACACTGAAGCTTTCTTT
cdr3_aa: CASSTQGNTEAFF

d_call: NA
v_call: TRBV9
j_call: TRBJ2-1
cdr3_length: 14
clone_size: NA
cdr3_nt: TGTGCCAGCAGCGCCCCCCGCTCCTACAATGAGCAGTTCTTC
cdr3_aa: CASSAPRSYNEQFF

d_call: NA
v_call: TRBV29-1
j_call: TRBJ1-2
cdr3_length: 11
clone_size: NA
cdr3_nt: TGCAGCGCAAAGGACAACTATGGCTACCCCTTC
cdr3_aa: CSAKDNYGYPF

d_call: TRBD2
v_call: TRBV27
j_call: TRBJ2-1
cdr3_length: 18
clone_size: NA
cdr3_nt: TGTGCCAGCAGTTTCCCGGGACTAGCGGGGGGGGCTTACAATGAGCAGTTCTTC
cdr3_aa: CASSFPGLAGGAYNEQFF

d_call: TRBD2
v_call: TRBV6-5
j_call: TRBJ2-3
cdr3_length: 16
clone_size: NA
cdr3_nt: TGTGCCAGCAGTTACACGGGACTACGAAGCACAGATACGCAGTATTTT
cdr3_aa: CASSYTGLRSTDTQYF

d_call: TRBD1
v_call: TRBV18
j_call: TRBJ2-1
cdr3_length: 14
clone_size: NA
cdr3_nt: TGTGCCAGCTCCCCTGACAGGGGGATCAATGAGCAGTTCTTC
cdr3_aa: CASSPDRGINEQFF

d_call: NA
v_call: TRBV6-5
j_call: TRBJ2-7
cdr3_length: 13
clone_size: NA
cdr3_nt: TGTGCCAGCGAGAGACACGGACACTACGAGCAGTACTTC
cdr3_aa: CASERHGHYEQYF

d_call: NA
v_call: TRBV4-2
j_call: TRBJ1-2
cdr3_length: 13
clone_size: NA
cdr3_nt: TGTGCCAGCAGCCAGACGGGTTCCTATGGCTACACCTTC
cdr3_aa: CASSQTGSYGYTF

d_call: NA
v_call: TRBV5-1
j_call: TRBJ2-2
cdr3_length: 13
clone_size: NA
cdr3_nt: TGCGCCAGCAGCTTAGGACAGACCGGGGAGCTGTTTTTT
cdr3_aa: CASSLGQTGELFF

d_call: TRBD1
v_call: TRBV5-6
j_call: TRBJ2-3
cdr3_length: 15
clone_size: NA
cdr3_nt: TGTGCCAGCAGCCGGGGGACAGGTCTCACAGATACGCAGTATTTT
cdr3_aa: CASSRGTGLTDTQYF

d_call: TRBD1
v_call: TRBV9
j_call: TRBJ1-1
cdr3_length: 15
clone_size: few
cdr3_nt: TGTGCCAGCAGCGTAGCCCCGACAGGGGTTACTGAAGCTTTCTTT
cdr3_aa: CASSVAPTGVTEAFF

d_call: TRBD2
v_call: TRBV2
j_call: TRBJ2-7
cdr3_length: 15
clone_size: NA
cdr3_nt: TGTGCCAGCGGGCCTCGTGGGGGGGGTATCTACGAGCAGTACTTC
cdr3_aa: CASGPRGGGIYEQYF

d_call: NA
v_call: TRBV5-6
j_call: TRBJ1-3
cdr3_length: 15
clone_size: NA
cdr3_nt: TGTGCCAGCATGGAGGCCCCGTCGAGAGGAAACACCATATATTTT
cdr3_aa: CASMEAPSRGNTIYF

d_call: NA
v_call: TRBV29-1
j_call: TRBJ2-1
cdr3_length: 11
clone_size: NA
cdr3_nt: TGCAGCCGCGGATATCACAATGAGCAGTTCTTC
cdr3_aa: CSRGYHNEQFF

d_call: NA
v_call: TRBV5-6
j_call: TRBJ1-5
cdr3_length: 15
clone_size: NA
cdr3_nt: TGTGCCAGCAGCTTGGGTAACAGGGATGCTCAGCCCCAGCATTTT
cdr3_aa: CASSLGNRDAQPQHF

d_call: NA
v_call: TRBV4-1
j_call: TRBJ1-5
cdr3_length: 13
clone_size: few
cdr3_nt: TGCGCCAGCAGCCAAGAGTCTAGTCAGCCCCAGCATTTT
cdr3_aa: CASSQESSQPQHF

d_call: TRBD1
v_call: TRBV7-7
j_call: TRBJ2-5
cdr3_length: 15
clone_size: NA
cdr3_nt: TGTGCTAGCAGCTTGGGACAGGGGGCTCGGGAGACCCAGTACTTC
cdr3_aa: CASSLGQGARETQYF

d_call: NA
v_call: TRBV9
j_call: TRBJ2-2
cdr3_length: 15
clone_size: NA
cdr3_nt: TGTGCCAGCAGCGAAGGGGGGGGGAACACCGGGGAGCTGTTTTTT
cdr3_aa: CASSEGGGNTGELFF

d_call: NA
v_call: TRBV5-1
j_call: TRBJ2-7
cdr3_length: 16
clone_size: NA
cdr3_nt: TGCGCCAGCAGCTCCAGGGTAGCGGAGAGCTCCTACGAGCAGTACTTC
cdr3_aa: CASSSRVAESSYEQYF